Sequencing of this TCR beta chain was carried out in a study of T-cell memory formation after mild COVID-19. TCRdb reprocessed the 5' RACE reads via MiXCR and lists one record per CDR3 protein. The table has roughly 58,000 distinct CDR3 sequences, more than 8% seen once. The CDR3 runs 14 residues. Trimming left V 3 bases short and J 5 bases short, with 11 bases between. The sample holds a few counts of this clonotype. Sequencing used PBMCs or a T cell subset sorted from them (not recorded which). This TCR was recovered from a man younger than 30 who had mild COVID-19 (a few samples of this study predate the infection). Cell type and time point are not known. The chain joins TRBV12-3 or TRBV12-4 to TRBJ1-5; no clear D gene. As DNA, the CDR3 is TGTGCCAGCAGTTTCTCCCAGCCTGATCAGCCCCAGCATTTT. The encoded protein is CASSFSQPDQPQHF.